The clone carrying this TCR beta chain was seen ten or more times. Its antigen remains unidentified. This sample stems from a study of regulatory T cells in long-lasting Graves disease. Across the study: Persistent Graves' disease required over 5 years of antithyroid drugs and positive TSH receptor antibodies.

Germline values: CDR1 SNHLY, CDR2 FYNNEI. The V and J ends lost 3 bases and 5 bases respectively, with 7 bases between them. This CDR3 spans 12 amino acids. General study findings and limits: Limited samples may have lowered accuracy. It was in persistent disease that TRBV28, TRBJ1-2 and TRBJ2-5 were favored. The study found lower TCR diversity in persistent Graves' patients than in newly diagnosed ones.

Indicated time point: persistent/refractory GD, antithyroid drugs over 5 years with positive TRAb. The TCR library was prepared using RNA isolated from PBMCs. CDR3 regions were amplified by Arm-PCR using iRepertoire HTBI primers to build TCR beta libraries. MiXCR, applied by TCRdb to the multiplex PCR reads, yields one record per CDR3 protein. The repertoire holds 700,000 or so distinct CDR3 sequences, with approximately 29% as singletons. This chain joins TRBV2 and TRBJ2-5; no reliable D call. The specimen was peripheral blood mononuclear cells (PBMCs), collected when the disease was refractory, from a patient treated with antithyroid drugs. The TCR sequence derives from a female donor with Graves disease. The DNA for the CDR3 is TGTGCCAGCAGTGAGAGGTTGGAGACCCAGTACTTC. It yields the protein CASSERLETQYF. Supplemented by reference TRBV2 and TRBJ2-5, the full variable domain reads EPEVTQTPSHQVTQMGQEVILRCVPISNHLYFYWYRQILGQKVEFLVSFYNNEISEKSEIFDDQFSVERPDGSNFTLKIRSTKLEDSAMYFCASSERLETQYFGPGTRLLVL.